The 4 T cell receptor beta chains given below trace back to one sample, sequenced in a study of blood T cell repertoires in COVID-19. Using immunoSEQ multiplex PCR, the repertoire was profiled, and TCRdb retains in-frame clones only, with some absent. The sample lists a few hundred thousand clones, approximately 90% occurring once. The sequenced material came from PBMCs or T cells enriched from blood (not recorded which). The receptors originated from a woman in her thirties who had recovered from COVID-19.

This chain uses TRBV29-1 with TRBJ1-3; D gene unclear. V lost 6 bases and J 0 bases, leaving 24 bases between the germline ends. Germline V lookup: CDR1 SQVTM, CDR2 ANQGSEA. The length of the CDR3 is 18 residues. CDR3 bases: TGCAGCGTGCTCGGATCTTCGTCGGAGGTCTCCTCTGGAAACACCATATATTTT. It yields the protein CSVLGSSSEVSSGNTIYF.

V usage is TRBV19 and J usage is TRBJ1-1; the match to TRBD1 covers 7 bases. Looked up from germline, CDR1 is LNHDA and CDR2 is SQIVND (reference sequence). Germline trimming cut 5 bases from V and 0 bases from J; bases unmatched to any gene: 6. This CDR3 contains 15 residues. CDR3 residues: CASSSGQMMNTEAFF. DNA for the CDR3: TGTGCCAGTAGTTCGGGACAGATGATGAACACTGAAGCTTTCTTT.

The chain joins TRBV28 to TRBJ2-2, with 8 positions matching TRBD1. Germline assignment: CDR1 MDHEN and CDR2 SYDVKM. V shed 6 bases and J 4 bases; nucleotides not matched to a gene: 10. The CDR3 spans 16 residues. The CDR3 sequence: CASSPDRVAGTGELFF. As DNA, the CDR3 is TGTGCCAGCAGCCCGGACAGGGTAGCTGGCACCGGGGAGCTGTTTTTT.

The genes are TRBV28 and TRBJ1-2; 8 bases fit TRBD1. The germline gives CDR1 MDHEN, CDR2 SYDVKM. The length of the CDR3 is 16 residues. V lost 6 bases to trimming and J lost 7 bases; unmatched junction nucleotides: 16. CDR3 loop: CASRKRGTGGGSGYTF. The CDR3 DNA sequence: TGTGCCAGCAGAAAAAGGGGGACAGGAGGTGGGTCTGGCTACACCTTC.